The clone carrying this T cell receptor beta chain was detected once. As yet, its antigen is unknown. Sequencing was performed with immunoSEQ multiplex PCR; in TCRdb, only in-frame clones are kept and a portion is missing. The repertoire consists of a few hundred thousand clones, with roughly three quarters occurring once and the leading ten covering about 11%. The data derive from a study of shared clonotypes between healthy human individuals. Study results and limitations: Limited genetic and exposure-history diversity came from having few donors.

CDR3 length: 14 amino acids. CDR1 is SGHDN and CDR2 is FVKESK in the germline V gene. Trimming left V 2 bases short and J 7 bases short, with 15 bases between. J is TRBJ2-7 and V is TRBV14, with D perhaps TRBD2 (5 bases). Sequences were obtained from PBMCs. The sequence derives from a woman between 35 and 50 years old in good health. Some clones in this sample may be carry-over from other donors' samples. This CDR3 is CASSQLAAGVEQYF. The CDR3 coding sequence is TGTGCCAGCAGCCAACTAGCCGCCGGGGTGGAGCAGTACTTC. Looking up the rest from reference TRBV14 and TRBJ2-7 gives the full variable domain: EAGVTQFPSHSVIEKGQTVTLRCDPISGHDNLYWYRRVMGKEIKFLLHFVKESKQDESGMPNNRFLAERTGGTYSTLKVQPAELEDSGVYFCASSQLAAGVEQYFGPGTRLTVT.